The clone carrying this TCR beta chain was found many times. From RNA transcripts, TCR beta CDR3 regions were amplified. HTBI primers drove first-round RT-PCR of the TCR CDR3. TCRdb independently ran MiXCR on the multiplex PCR reads; one entry per CDR3 protein. The sample includes 300,000 to 450,000 distinct CDR3 sequences, roughly 15% of them seen just once. This sample is drawn from a study of T cells in Graves' hyperthyroidism and ophthalmopathy. Exclusion followed for patients with uncontrolled infection, other autoimmune disease, pregnancy or lactation. Thyroid ultrasound, orbital computed tomography, clinical symptoms, and serum thyroxine and TRAb underpinned diagnoses. Germline V CDR1 and CDR2: SNHLY, FYNNEI. V lost 4 bases to trimming and J lost 5 bases; unmatched junction nucleotides: 4. This CDR3 has 14 amino acids.

The sample comprised blood. The chain links TRBV2 to TRBJ1-4, with 7 bases that match TRBD1. The TCR was taken from a woman in her twenties or thirties with Graves' ophthalmopathy. The chain's CDR3 is CASSGGQLNEKLFF. The CDR3 DNA sequence: TGTGCCAGCAGTGGGGGACAGCTCAATGAAAAACTGTTTTTT.